The 17 T cell receptor beta chains in this list originate from one sample, sequenced in a study of T cells in Graves' hyperthyroidism and ophthalmopathy. Researchers amplified the TCR beta CDR3 regions from RNA transcripts. During a first-round RT-PCR of the TCR CDR3, the HTBI primer set was used. TCRdb used MiXCR to reprocess the multiplex PCR reads, holding one entry per CDR3 protein. The data contain roughly 200,000 distinct CDR3 sequences, about a sixth of them singletons. The specimen sequenced was blood. Receptor source: a man in his forties or fifties with Graves' hyperthyroidism.

This chain uses TRBV7-4 with TRBJ2-5, with 14 bases that match TRBD2. This CDR3 is built from 18 residues. Germline V gives CDR1 SGHVT, CDR2 SQSDAQ. The V segment lost 1 base and the J segment 3 bases; nucleotides outside the gene matches: 7. The CDR3 sequence is CASSLGATSGRAEETQYF. Written as DNA, the CDR3 is TGTGCCAGCAGCTTAGGGGCGACTAGCGGGAGGGCCGAAGAGACCCAGTACTTC. The full variable domain, in which reference TRBV7-4 and TRBJ2-5 provide the parts outside the CDR3, is GAGVSQSPRYKVAKRGRDVALRCDSISGHVTLYWYRQTLGQGSEVLTYSQSDAQRDKSGRPSGRFSAERPERSVSTLKIQRTEQGDSAVYLCASSLGATSGRAEETQYFGPGTRLLVL.

In this sample, this clonotype turned up many times. This chain connects TRBV5-1 to TRBJ2-1, with 11 bases identical to TRBD2. Germline trimming cut 3 bases from V and 8 bases from J; bases unmatched to any gene: 7. This CDR3 has 15 residues. CDR1 is SGHRS and CDR2 is YFSETQ in the germline V gene. CDR3: CASSSSGGSGDEQFF. The CDR3, as DNA: TGCGCCAGCAGCTCTAGCGGGGGGTCCGGCGATGAGCAGTTCTTC.

This clonotype was recorded at least ten times. The CDR3 here is CASSLNGGKNTEAFF. The CDR3 DNA reads as TGTGCCAGCAGCTTAAATGGGGGAAAGAACACTGAAGCTTTCTTT. The chain has TRBV7-3 and TRBJ1-1, with TRBD1 as a possible D gene (5 bases). The CDR3 totals 15 residues. V shed 1 base and J shed 1 base, with 10 bases lying between them. Germline V gives CDR1 SGHTA, CDR2 FQGTGA.

This clonotype was counted at least ten times. This chain links TRBV20-1 with TRBJ1-1; D remains ambiguous. Trimming shortened V by 5 bases and J by 0 bases, and 10 bases separated the two germline ends. Germline V gene lookup returns CDR1 DFQATT and CDR2 SNEGSKA (reference sequence). The CDR3 has 13 residues. In DNA, the CDR3 is TGCAGTGCTGCCACGGACGTGAACACTGAAGCTTTCTTT. Amino acid sequence: CSAATDVNTEAFF.

The table lists this clonotype with many counts. The chain carries TRBV28 and TRBJ2-2, with 9 positions matching TRBD1. CDR3 length equals 16 residues. Germline CDR1 MDHEN, CDR2 SYDVKM. V lost 4 bases to trimming and J lost 1 base; unmatched junction nucleotides: 4. The chain's CDR3 is CASSSQGAGNTGELFF. In nucleotides, the CDR3 is TGTGCCAGCAGTTCACAGGGGGCTGGGAACACCGGGGAGCTGTTTTTT.

The chain combines TRBV6-1 with TRBJ1-2, with 10 bases matching TRBD1. Germline CDR1 MNHNS, CDR2 SASEGT. V gave up 4 bases and J gave up 8 bases; unmatched junction bases: 7. The CDR3 consists of 14 residues. In DNA, the CDR3 is TGTGCCAGCAGTGCCCGGGACAGGGGCTTAGGCTACACCTTC. This gives the protein CASSARDRGLGYTF.

This clonotype was found many times. The chain employs TRBV2 and TRBJ2-5; 11 bases line up with TRBD1. The CDR3 is made up of 14 amino acids. J lost 4 bases, V lost 5 bases, and 3 bases had no gene match. CDR1 is SNHLY and CDR2 is FYNNEI in the germline V gene. Here the CDR3 DNA reads TGTGCCAGCAGTCGGGACAGGGGGATAGAGACCCAGTACTTC. Its protein product is CASSRDRGIETQYF.

This clonotype was seen many times. In nucleotides, the CDR3 is TGCAGTGCTAGAGTGCGGGGGGGCACGGAGACCCAGTACTTC. It yields the protein CSARVRGGTETQYF. This chain connects TRBV20-1 to TRBJ2-5; 9 bases are a match to TRBD2. The CDR3 sequence is 14 residues long. V dropped 1 base and J dropped 5; count of bases not matched to a gene: 5. Germline V gene sequence: CDR1 DFQATT, CDR2 SNEGSKA (reference sequence).

This clonotype was found many times. V and J are TRBV5-5 and TRBJ1-4; D not certain. The CDR3 loop spans 16 amino acids. V lost 4 bases and J lost 0, with 13 bases in between. The V gene's germline CDR1 is SGHKS and CDR2 YYEKEE (reference sequence). The CDR3 coding sequence is TGTGCCAGCAGCCGACTGGACGGAACAACTAATGAAAAACTGTTTTTT. Protein: CASSRLDGTTNEKLFF. The complete variable domain, with remaining parts taken from reference TRBV5-5 and TRBJ1-4, reads DAGVTQSPTHLIKTRGQQVTLRCSPISGHKSVSWYQQVLGQGPQFIFQYYEKEERGRGNFPDRFSARQFPNYSSELNVNALLLGDSALYLCASSRLDGTTNEKLFFGSGTQLSVL.

This clonotype was recorded many times. The genes are TRBV7-9 and TRBJ2-3; no clear D. Deletions cut 8 bases from V and 2 bases from J, with 5 bases between. The CDR3 extends over 11 amino acids. The germline V gene encodes CDR1 SEHNR and CDR2 FQNEAQ (reference sequence). CDR3 DNA: TGTGCCAGCGGCATCACAGATACGCAGTATTTT. It specifies CASGITDTQYF.

This clonotype came up a few times. The chain is built from TRBV9 and TRBJ2-4, with 12 bases aligning to TRBD1. CDR3 size: 15 residues. Per germline, CDR1 SGDLS and CDR2 YYNGEE. The junction had 8 bases not matched to a gene; V was cut back by 4 bases and J by 9 bases. The CDR3 sequence is CASSPTGTGGVIQYF. CDR3 sequence (DNA): TGTGCCAGCAGCCCCACCGGGACAGGGGGCGTCATTCAGTACTTC.

This clonotype was seen many times. The DNA of the CDR3 is TGTGCCAGCTCACCACCGGATGGGATCGAGCAGTACTTC. Translated: CASSPPDGIEQYF. V gene TRBV18 combines with J gene TRBJ2-7; D is uncertain. The CDR3 covers 13 residues. The V gene's germline CDR1 is KGHSH and CDR2 LQKENI. Trimming pared 0 bases from V and 6 bases from J, leaving 9 bases between.

This clonotype has a handful of counts. This sequence joins TRBV9 and TRBJ2-2; 8 bases are a match to TRBD1. Germline V gives CDR1 SGDLS, CDR2 YYNGEE. CDR3 size: 15 residues. With V trimmed by 3 bases and J by 0 bases, 1 base remained unmatched. The CDR3 DNA reads TGTGCCAGCAGCGACAGGGGGACGAACACCGGGGAGCTGTTTTTT. Protein: CASSDRGTNTGELFF.

This clonotype occurred many times. The chain is built from TRBV5-1 and TRBJ1-2, with TRBD1 matching over 7 bases. V lost 4 bases to trimming and J lost 5 bases; unmatched junction nucleotides: 14. The germline V gene has CDR1 SGHRS and CDR2 YFSETQ. CDR3 length equals 16 residues. CDR3 nucleotides: TGCGCCAGCAGCAGGCCACAGGGGAGAGGAACTTATGGCTACACCTTC. Protein sequence: CASSRPQGRGTYGYTF.

This clonotype was observed many times. This chain uses TRBV7-3 with TRBJ2-1; TRBD1 matches 7 bases. The V gene's germline CDR1 is SGHTA and CDR2 FQGTGA. There are 14 residues in the CDR3. The V and J ends lost 5 bases and 4 bases, in that order; junction bases with no gene match: 5. CDR3 in amino acids: CASSPADRYNEQFF. The CDR3 nucleotides are TGTGCCAGCAGCCCAGCGGACAGGTACAATGAGCAGTTCTTC.

This clonotype was counted ten times or more. The chain links TRBV6-1 to TRBJ2-3; D is possibly TRBD1 (6 bases). V lost 7 bases to trimming and J lost 3 bases, with 14 bases between them. This CDR3 has 14 residues. CDR1 and CDR2 (germline): MNHNS, SASEGT. The chain's CDR3 is CASKPGHGTDTQYF. In DNA, the CDR3 is TGTGCCAGCAAGCCGGGACACGGTACAGATACGCAGTATTTT.

This clonotype occurred many times. The gene calls are TRBV10-3 and TRBJ2-5; D not certain. This CDR3 has 11 amino acids. Germline V lookup: CDR1 ENHRY, CDR2 SYGVKD. V lost 3 bases and J lost 5, with 4 bases in between. CDR3 amino acids: CAISESETQYF. For the CDR3, the DNA is TGTGCCATCAGTGAATCCGAGACCCAGTACTTC.